These 18 T cell receptor beta chains were sequenced from one sample in a study of memory CD4+ T cells and cytomegalovirus serostatus. Single viable CD3+CD4+CD8-CD45RO+ cells were sorted as the memory CD4+ T cells. The table came from immunoSEQ multiplex PCR; TCRdb's copy has only in-frame clones and leaves some out. The profile shows tens of thousands of clones, roughly 79% of them singletons. The material sequenced was memory CD4+ T cells from blood. All receptors derive from an adult in good health and CMV-seronegative.

The rearrangement links TRBV7-9 to TRBJ2-3; the D is unclear. The CDR3 totals 15 residues. The germline V gene has CDR1 SEHNR and CDR2 FQNEAQ (reference sequence). V was cut by 1 base and J by 0 bases, with 8 bases left in between. The CDR3 region has the DNA TGTGCCAGCAGCTTAGTAGCAGCTAGCACAGATACGCAGTATTTT. This codes for CASSLVAASTDTQYF.

V is TRBV18 and J is TRBJ2-7; D might be TRBD1 (6 bases). Germline lookup yields CDR1 KGHSH and CDR2 LQKENI. V lost 3 bases and J 6 bases, leaving 18 bases between the germline ends. CDR3 length: 15 residues. Here the CDR3 reads CASSPGRTGRSEQYF. CDR3 DNA: TGTGCCAGCTCACCTGGCCGTACAGGGCGCTCCGAGCAGTACTTC.

This clone was seen more than once but under ten times. CDR3 region: CASSLQNQNNSPLHF. DNA for the CDR3: TGTGCCAGCAGTTTACAAAACCAGAATAATTCACCCCTCCACTTT. This chain connects TRBV27 to TRBJ1-6, with D hard to call. The CDR3 extends over 15 amino acids. Deletions cut 2 bases from V and 5 bases from J, with 10 bases between. Germline V gene lookup returns CDR1 MNHEY and CDR2 SMNVEV (reference sequence).

This chain connects TRBV27 to TRBJ2-5; possible D gene TRBD2, 6 bases. CDR3 length: 13 amino acids. Germline CDR1 is MNHEY and CDR2 is SMNVEV (reference sequence). With 7 bases removed from V and 9 bases from J, the gap between germline ends came to 18 bases. For the CDR3, the DNA is TGTGCCAGCAAGATGTCCGGACCGGGGGCCCAGTACTTC. It encodes CASKMSGPGAQYF.

This chain joins TRBV15 and TRBJ2-7; tentative D call: TRBD1 (6 bases). Trimming cost V 0 bases and J 5 bases, with 17 bases left between them. Germline CDR1 LNHNV, CDR2 YYDKDF (reference sequence). There are 16 residues in the CDR3. DNA for the CDR3: TGTGCCACCAGCAGAGATCCCGGCAGGGGTGACGACGAGCAGTACTTC. Its protein is CATSRDPGRGDDEQYF.

J is TRBJ2-1 and V is TRBV5-4, with 12 bases fitting TRBD2. J was trimmed by 0 bases and V by 3 bases; bases with no gene match: 4. CDR1 is SGHNT and CDR2 is YYREEE in the germline V gene (reference sequence). The CDR3 has 17 amino acids. CDR3 loop: CASSYPTSGSSYNEQFF. The DNA for the CDR3 is TGTGCCAGCAGCTACCCGACTAGCGGGAGCTCCTACAATGAGCAGTTCTTC.

This clone was observed once. The chain employs TRBV5-6 and TRBJ2-2; unclear D gene. The CDR3 has 13 amino acids. CDR1 SGHDT and CDR2 YYEEEE come from the germline V gene. V lost 0 bases, J lost 4 bases, and 4 bases lay in between. Here the CDR3 DNA reads TGTGCCAGCAGCTTGGCCCCCACCGGGGAGCTGTTTTTT. Translated, it gives CASSLAPTGELFF.

This sequence joins TRBV18 and TRBJ2-2; 7 bases fit TRBD1. Germline V gene data show CDR1 as KGHSH and CDR2 as LQKENI. This CDR3 contains 16 residues. J was trimmed by 5 bases and V by 1 base; bases with no gene match: 7. The DNA for the CDR3 is TGTGCCAGCTCACCACTCGCGCAGGGGGAGACCGGGGAGCTGTTTTTT. Its translation: CASSPLAQGETGELFF.

The CDR3 protein is CASSLDRAANEQFF. In DNA form, the CDR3 reads TGTGCCAGCAGTCTAGACAGGGCGGCGAATGAGCAGTTCTTC. The V call is TRBV7-9, the J call TRBJ2-1; 7 bases agree with TRBD1. Germline lookup yields CDR1 SEHNR and CDR2 FQNEAQ (reference sequence). After removal of 6 bases from V and 7 bases from J, the junction contained 9 bases not matched to a gene. The CDR3 consists of 14 residues.

The V gene is TRBV2, the J gene TRBJ2-7, with 8 bases aligning to TRBD1. This CDR3 comprises 15 residues. The V gene's germline CDR1 is SNHLY and CDR2 FYNNEI. Trimming took 0 bases from V and 4 from J; bases not matched to a gene: 5. In nucleotides, the CDR3 is TGTGCCAGCAGTGAAGCGCAGGGGGCTCCTTACGAGCAGTACTTC. Translation: CASSEAQGAPYEQYF.

This sequence joins TRBV7-2 and TRBJ1-3; D remains ambiguous. The V gene lost 4 bases and the J gene lost 10 bases, with 17 bases spanning the gap. The CDR3 is 14 residues long. Germline CDR1 reads SGHTA; CDR2 reads FQGNSA. CDR3 residues: CASSSGPSEGTIYF. The CDR3 coding sequence is TGTGCCAGCAGCTCTGGACCCAGTGAAGGTACCATATATTTT. Full variable domain (outside the CDR3, taken from reference TRBV7-2 and TRBJ1-3): GAGVSQSPSNKVTEKGKDVELRCDPISGHTALYWYRQSLGQGLEFLIYFQGNSAPDKSGLPSDRFSAERTGGSVSTLTIQRTQQEDSAVYLCASSSGPSEGTIYFGEGSWLTVV.

The chain joins TRBV29-1 to TRBJ1-1; D is possibly TRBD1 (5 bases). Germline assignment: CDR1 SQVTM and CDR2 ANQGSEA. Deletions cut 8 bases from V and 2 bases from J, with 21 bases between. This CDR3 is 15 amino acids long. Here the CDR3 reads CSLRNGGGPNTEAFF. DNA of the CDR3: TGCAGCCTCCGAAACGGGGGAGGGCCTAACACTGAAGCTTTCTTT.

The chain uses TRBV5-5 and TRBJ2-1; possible D gene TRBD1, 6 bases. The CDR3 is made up of 15 amino acids. Germline lookup yields CDR1 SGHKS and CDR2 YYEKEE (reference sequence). The germline V and J ends were trimmed by 4 bases and 0 bases, with 11 bases remaining between them. For the CDR3, the DNA is TGTGCCAGCAGCCAGGACAGCAGCTCCTACAATGAGCAGTTCTTC. Its translation is CASSQDSSSYNEQFF.

The rearrangement joins TRBV19 to TRBJ1-5; no firm D call. V was clipped by 2 bases and J by 3 bases, with 8 bases between them. This CDR3 is 14 amino acids long. Germline V gene data show CDR1 as LNHDA and CDR2 as SQIVND (reference sequence). Here the CDR3 reads CASSIYGYNQPQHF. The DNA for the CDR3 is TGTGCCAGTAGTATATACGGGTACAATCAGCCCCAGCATTTT.

The chain employs TRBV28 and TRBJ2-1, with 7 bases identical to TRBD1. Per the germline V gene, CDR1 is MDHEN and CDR2 is SYDVKM. This CDR3 is 15 amino acids long. Trimming cost V 8 bases and J 0 bases; bases outside gene matches: 7. The CDR3 DNA is TGTGCCAGCCTTAACAGGGACAGCTCCTACAATGAGCAGTTCTTC. It encodes CASLNRDSSYNEQFF. Filled out from reference TRBV28 and TRBJ2-1, the complete variable domain reads DVKVTQSSRYLVKRTGEKVFLECVQDMDHENMFWYRQDPGLGLRLIYFSYDVKMKEKGDIPEGYSVSREKKERFSLILESASTNQTSMYLCASLNRDSSYNEQFFGPGTRLTVL.

V is TRBV5-1 and J is TRBJ2-3; no firm D call. The germline V and J ends were trimmed by 4 bases and 0 bases, with 18 bases remaining between them. Per the germline V gene, CDR1 is SGHRS and CDR2 is YFSETQ. CDR3 length equals 17 residues. CDR3 sequence: CASSPLSVLTSTDTQYF. CDR3 nucleotides: TGCGCCAGCAGCCCTCTCTCCGTCCTCACTAGCACAGATACGCAGTATTTT. Based on the CDR3 plus reference TRBV5-1 and TRBJ2-3, the full variable domain is KAGVTQTPRYLIKTRGQQVTLSCSPISGHRSVSWYQQTPGQGLQFLFEYFSETQRNKGNFPGRFSGRQFSNSRSEMNVSTLELGDSALYLCASSPLSVLTSTDTQYFGPGTRLTVL.

The chain uses TRBV6-6 and TRBJ2-7; a possible D gene is TRBD1 (6 bases). The CDR3 runs to 15 residues. The germline V gene encodes CDR1 MNHNY and CDR2 SVGAGI (reference sequence). Trimming cost V 7 bases and J 4 bases, with 20 bases left between them. The CDR3 loop is CASKVGAGENYEQYF. In nucleotides, the CDR3 is TGTGCCAGCAAGGTGGGGGCAGGAGAAAATTACGAGCAGTACTTC.

The CDR3 DNA is TGTGCCAGCAGTCCTGCTAGCGGGTCCTACTACGAGCAGTACTTC. It yields the protein CASSPASGSYYEQYF. J is TRBJ2-7 and V is TRBV27; 8 nucleotides agree with TRBD2. Germline lookup yields CDR1 MNHEY and CDR2 SMNVEV (reference sequence). CDR3 size: 15 residues. Trimming took 5 bases from V and 3 from J; bases not matched to a gene: 9.